Presented here are 16 T cell receptor beta chains from one specimen sequenced in a study of glioma-infiltrating T cells. TCR alpha and beta CDR3 regions were amplified from RNA using iRepertoire nested multiplex PCR. Each CDR3 protein is one row after TCRdb ran MiXCR on the multiplex PCR reads. Of approximately 400,000 distinct CDR3 sequences detected, 35% to 45% appear once; the ten largest clones hold around 12%. Material for sequencing was glioma tissue, nonneoplastic brain tissue, or PBMCs (not recorded which). The origin of the receptors is a human donor with low-grade glioma or glioblastoma, undergoing nonglioma brain surgery, or in good health (not recorded which).

In its sample, this clonotype was seen many times. This chain joins TRBV7-2 and TRBJ2-3, with a tentative D call TRBD2 (5 bases). Germline CDR1 reads SGHTA; CDR2 reads FQGNSA. The V gene lost 6 bases and the J gene lost 2 bases, with 15 bases spanning the gap. The CDR3 runs to 15 residues. In DNA, the CDR3 is TGTGCCAGCAGGCCAACTAGGAACCCCACAGATACGCAGTATTTT. This codes for CASRPTRNPTDTQYF.

This clonotype showed up just a few times. The chain recombines TRBV15 with TRBJ2-1; 9 nucleotides line up with TRBD2. The CDR3 covers 18 residues. V shed 4 bases, J shed 2 bases, and the junction held 12 bases outside the gene matches. CDR1 is LNHNV and CDR2 is YYDKDF in the germline V gene (reference sequence). The CDR3 nucleotides are TGTGCCACCAGCAAAGCGGTAGCGGGAGCAGTGACCTACAATGAGCAGTTCTTC. As protein: CATSKAVAGAVTYNEQFF.

The genes are TRBV27 and TRBJ1-1, with TRBD1 matching 9 bases. The germline CDR1 and CDR2 sequences are MNHEY and SMNVEV (reference sequence). Germline trimming cut 6 bases from V and 5 bases from J; bases unmatched to any gene: 13. The CDR3 extends over 16 amino acids. The DNA for the CDR3 is TGTGCCAGCAGCGTACAGGGGGCGTTCGGTCCGACTGAAGCTTTCTTT. Translating it yields CASSVQGAFGPTEAFF.

About this clonotype: Because it lacks the conserved phenylalanine or tryptophan at the end, this CDR3 is likely a read error. This CDR3 is CASSTGGSYEQFL. The CDR3 DNA sequence: TGTGCCAGCAGTACCGGCGGGAGCTATGAGCAGTTCCTC. The chain uses TRBV27 and TRBJ2-1, with TRBD2 identical over 7 bases. Germline CDR1 reads MNHEY; CDR2 reads SMNVEV (reference sequence). The CDR3 is 13 amino acids. V lost 5 bases, J lost 8 bases, and 6 bases stayed unmatched.

This clonotype was detected many times. This chain uses TRBV6-1 with TRBJ2-7; 8 bases align to TRBD1. V lost 3 bases and J lost 3; bases outside the gene matches: 7. Germline V lookup: CDR1 MNHNS, CDR2 SASEGT. The CDR3 has 15 residues. In DNA form, the CDR3 reads TGTGCCAGCAGTGACCAGACAGGGGCCTACTACGAGCAGTACTTC. The encoded protein is CASSDQTGAYYEQYF.

The rearrangement links TRBV6-1 to TRBJ2-2; 9 bases match TRBD1. The CDR3 totals 14 residues. In germline, CDR1 is MNHNS, CDR2 SASEGT. J gave up 3 bases and V 5 bases, and 1 base lay outside the gene matches. In DNA, the CDR3 is TGTGCCAGCAGTTGGGACAGGGACACCGGGGAGCTGTTTTTT. Protein sequence: CASSWDRDTGELFF.

The sample holds many counts of this clonotype. This chain joins TRBV28 and TRBJ1-2; the D is unclear. The length of the CDR3 is 11 residues. The V gene's germline CDR1 is MDHEN and CDR2 SYDVKM. Deletions cut 6 bases from V and 8 bases from J, with 10 bases between. CDR3: CASRGAWGYTF. The CDR3 region has the DNA TGTGCCAGCAGGGGCGCATGGGGCTACACCTTC.

This clonotype has just a few counts. The rearrangement uses TRBV7-2 and TRBJ2-5, with 12 bases identical to TRBD1. Germline CDR1 reads SGHTA; CDR2 reads FQGNSA. J was trimmed by 4 bases and V by 2 bases; bases with no gene match: 8. This CDR3 spans 17 amino acids. The CDR3 here is CASSLPTGTGGSETQYF. The DNA for the CDR3 is TGTGCCAGCAGCTTACCCACCGGGACAGGGGGCTCAGAGACCCAGTACTTC.

The table lists this clonotype with many counts. The CDR3 spells CASSYLTGLTDTQYF. CDR3 DNA: TGTGCCAGCAGTTACTTGACAGGGCTAACAGATACGCAGTATTTT. J is TRBJ2-3 and V is TRBV6-2 or TRBV6-3; 7 bases match TRBD1. V dropped 1 base and J dropped 3; count of bases not matched to a gene: 4. The CDR3 length is 15 residues. In germline, CDR1 is MNHEY, CDR2 SVGEGT.

The rearrangement joins TRBV28 to TRBJ2-2; D unresolved. The CDR3 extends over 15 amino acids. Germline loops: CDR1 MDHEN, CDR2 SYDVKM. Trimming shortened V by 7 bases and J by 0 bases, and 12 bases separated the two germline ends. The DNA of the CDR3 is TGTGCCAGCAACCCTTGGGGTTCGAACACCGGGGAGCTGTTTTTT. Translated, it gives CASNPWGSNTGELFF.

The genes are TRBV4-2 and TRBJ2-7; no clear D. Germline loops: CDR1 LGHNA, CDR2 YNFKEQ. The CDR3 length is 12 residues. V gave up 5 bases and J gave up 2 bases, with 7 bases separating them. CDR3 nucleotides: TGTGCCAGCAGCGGTCAGGCCTACGAGCAGTACTTC. Translated, it gives CASSGQAYEQYF.

The V gene is TRBV9, the J gene TRBJ2-1; 8 bases line up with TRBD2. This CDR3 comprises 17 residues. CDR1 SGDLS and CDR2 YYNGEE come from the germline V gene. V trimming: 0 bases; J trimming: 2 bases; junction bases outside the gene matches: 7. The DNA for the CDR3 is TGTGCCAGCAGCGTAGATGGGGCACTAGCGGCCTACAATGAGCAGTTCTTC. It specifies CASSVDGALAAYNEQFF.

A few counts support this clonotype. The rearrangement uses TRBV27 and TRBJ1-2, with 7 bases that match TRBD1. With 6 bases clipped from V and 4 bases from J, the junction kept 8 bases outside the gene matches. Germline V gene data show CDR1 as MNHEY and CDR2 as SMNVEV (reference sequence). The CDR3 has 14 residues. The CDR3 sequence: CASRTGSLGYGYTF. The CDR3 DNA sequence: TGTGCCAGCAGGACAGGGTCCCTAGGCTATGGCTACACCTTC.

V usage is TRBV19 and J usage is TRBJ1-5, with D maybe TRBD1 (5 bases). This CDR3 is 16 amino acids long. Trimming left V 4 bases short and J 4 bases short, with 17 bases between. From germline, CDR1 is LNHDA and CDR2 SQIVND (reference sequence). The chain's CDR3 is CASSTQGIGLNQPQHF. The DNA for the CDR3 is TGTGCCAGTAGTACGCAGGGAATCGGGTTGAATCAGCCCCAGCATTTT.

As to this clonotype: Being one base from a much bigger clone, this may be a read error. V and J are TRBV20-1 and TRBJ2-3; 7 nucleotides align to TRBD1. The junction had 6 bases not matched to a gene; V was cut back by 6 bases and J by 0 bases. Looked up from germline, CDR1 is DFQATT and CDR2 is SNEGSKA (reference sequence). The CDR3 has 14 amino acids. The CDR3 region is CSAGGGPSTDTQYF. Written as DNA, the CDR3 is TGCAGTGCAGGGGGCGGTCCGAGCACAGATACGCAGTATTTT.

Only a few counts were recorded for this clonotype. The genes are TRBV7-9 and TRBJ1-4; the match to TRBD1 covers 7 bases. V trimming: 5 bases; J trimming: 0 bases; junction bases outside the gene matches: 6. Germline loops: CDR1 SEHNR, CDR2 FQNEAQ (reference sequence). The CDR3 is 16 residues long. The CDR3 region has the DNA TGTGCCAGCAGCCCGGGGACAGCTGCAACTAATGAAAAACTGTTTTTT. Translation: CASSPGTAATNEKLFF.